This T cell receptor beta chain was recorded in a study of blood T cell repertoires in COVID-19. Background on the study: Specimens from acute and convalescent COVID-19 originated in the United States, Italy and Spain.

Under the authors' procedure: Cell counts per sample came from amplifying reference gene primers. Produced via immunoSEQ multiplex PCR; TCRdb's table is partial and in-frame only. The V and J calls and the clone size are those of that table, but D and trimming were determined from the DNA. The repertoire consists of fewer than 200,000 clones, with 80% to 85% occurring once and the leading ten covering about a tenth. This clone was detected only a few times. The CDR3 has 18 residues. Germline V gene lookup returns CDR1 MNHEY and CDR2 SVGEGT. With 2 bases removed from V and 0 bases from J, the gap between germline ends came to 17 bases.

This chain uses TRBV6-2 or TRBV6-3 with TRBJ1-5; D may be TRBD1 (5 bases). Sequenced sample: peripheral blood. This TCR came from a woman older than 75 with active or convalescent COVID-19. The CDR3 nucleotides are TGTGCCAGCAGTTACCCGCGGGGCGACGGGGCTAGCAATCAGCCCCAGCATTTT. Translating it yields CASSYPRGDGASNQPQHF.